This T cell receptor beta chain comes out of a study of shared T cell receptors in the human thymus. The CDR3 extends over 13 amino acids. Per germline, CDR1 WSHSY and CDR2 SAAADI. The V and J ends lost 5 bases and 2 bases respectively, with 9 bases between them. Assay: immunoSEQ multiplex PCR; the TCRdb copy retains only in-frame clones and omits some. The sample holds roughly 560,000 clones, approximately 80% seen once. This sample was shared with a second study, whose subject was human thymus T cells.

The sample consisted of thymocytes. The rearrangement joins TRBV10-2 to TRBJ1-1; D is possibly TRBD1 (6 bases). The TCR comes from a boy less than two years old with a congenital heart defect. The CDR3 DNA sequence: TGCGCCAGCAGTTTACAGGGAAACACTGAAGCTTTCTTT. Encoded protein: CASSLQGNTEAFF.